This entry is about one T cell receptor beta chain. TCRdb's copy holds only in-frame clones and misses some; the assay was immunoSEQ multiplex PCR. The table includes under 70,000 clones, around 94% detected once. This sample was taken from a study of human thymus T cells. Half of the eight donors gave about 0.45-1 mL blood during surgery. No fixed cell number was used; all available blood leukocytes supplied DNA. This CDR3 is built from 15 residues. Trimming took 5 bases from V and 9 from J; bases not matched to a gene: 13. Per the germline V gene, CDR1 is SGHTA and CDR2 is FQGNSA. The sample was blood. The source is a boy less than two years old with a congenital heart defect but otherwise immunologically healthy. V usage is TRBV7-2 and J usage is TRBJ2-1; 7 positions match TRBD2. The CDR3, as DNA: TGTGCCAGCAGCACTAACCTCCAAAGCGGGACTGAGCAGTTCTTC. Protein sequence: CASSTNLQSGTEQFF.